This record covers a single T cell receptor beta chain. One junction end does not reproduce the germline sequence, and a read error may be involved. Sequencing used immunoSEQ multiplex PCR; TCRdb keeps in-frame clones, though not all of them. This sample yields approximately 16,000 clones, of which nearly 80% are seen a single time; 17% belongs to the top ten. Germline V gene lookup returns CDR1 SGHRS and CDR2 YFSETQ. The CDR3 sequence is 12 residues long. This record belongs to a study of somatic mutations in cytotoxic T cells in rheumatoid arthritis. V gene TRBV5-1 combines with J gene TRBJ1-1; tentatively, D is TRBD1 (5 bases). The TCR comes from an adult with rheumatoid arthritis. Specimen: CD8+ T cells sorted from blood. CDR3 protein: CASRLGDTEAFF. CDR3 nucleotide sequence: TGCGCCAGCAGATTGGGGGACACTGAAGCTTTCTTT.